The source of this T cell receptor (beta chain) is a study of immune evolution from preneoplasia to lung adenocarcinoma. CDR3 length: 14 residues. Germline-derived CDR1 and CDR2 are SGHTA and FQGNSA. V lost 1 base to trimming and J lost 1 base, with 8 bases between them. This table comes from immunoSEQ multiplex PCR, and its TCRdb copy is limited to in-frame clones, with some not included. The sample shows under 8,000 clones, 70% to 80% of them seen only once. This sequence joins TRBV7-2 and TRBJ2-7; D may be TRBD2 (6 bases). Sample: FFPE minimally invasive lung adenocarcinoma tissue. The TCR originated in a person aged 70 to 79 with lung adenocarcinoma. CDR3 in amino acids: CASSLVGGSYEQYF. The CDR3 DNA is TGTGCCAGCAGCTTAGTGGGGGGTTCCTACGAGCAGTACTTC.